The rows below give T cell receptor beta chains drawn from one sample of a study of T-cell memory formation after mild COVID-19. TCRdb re-analysed the 5' RACE reads in MiXCR, keeping a single row per CDR3 protein. The sample shows over 500,000 distinct CDR3 sequences, roughly a sixth of them seen only once. Input material: PBMCs or a T cell subset sorted from them (not recorded which). The receptor source for this set is an adult woman who had mild COVID-19 (a few samples of this study predate the infection). Cell type and time point are not known. The CDR3 runs from the conserved cysteine through the conserved F or W. Fields, in order: J gene, D gene, clone size, V gene, CDR3 DNA, CDR3 protein. D genes are given only for firm matches. Not every row has a clone size; where given, it reads once, few, many or a size class.

>TRBJ1-5|.|.|TRBV28
TGTGCCAGCAGACCTACAGGGAGTCGTCAGCCCCAGCATTTT
CASRPTGSRQPQHF
>TRBJ1-4|.|.|TRBV7-9
TGTGCCAGCAGCAACGAACGGGCTAATGAAAAACTGTTTTTT
CASSNERANEKLFF
>TRBJ2-1|TRBD1|.|TRBV4-2
TGTGCCAGCAGCCAAGCAGGGGGCGGACTGGGCAATGAGCAGTTCTTC
CASSQAGGGLGNEQFF
>TRBJ1-1|TRBD1|once|TRBV27
TGTGCCAGCAGTTACCACAGGGGGGTCACTGAAGCTTTCTTT
CASSYHRGVTEAFF
>TRBJ2-1|.|few|TRBV4-3
TGCGCCAGCAGCCAAGTATTAAGAGGGCTAGGCGAGCAGTTCTTC
CASSQVLRGLGEQFF
>TRBJ2-7|TRBD2|.|TRBV18
TGTGCCAGCTCACCAGAAGGTCTAGCGGGGACCTACGAGCAGTACTTC
CASSPEGLAGTYEQYF
>TRBJ2-3|TRBD2|.|TRBV9
TGTGCCAGCAGCGCTAGCGGGAGAGGAGCAGATACGCAGTATTTT
CASSASGRGADTQYF
>TRBJ1-2|.|.|TRBV6-5
TGTGCCAGCAGTTACCATACGGGACACCCCTATGGCTACACCTTC
CASSYHTGHPYGYTF
>TRBJ2-2|.|.|TRBV6-1
TGTGCCAGCAGTGAAGGGGTCACCGGGGAGCTGTTTTTT
CASSEGVTGELFF
>TRBJ2-7|.|few|TRBV4-3
TGCGCCAGCAGCCAGGGCACACACTACGAGCAGTACTTC
CASSQGTHYEQYF
>TRBJ2-5|.|.|TRBV10-3
TGTGCCACCCGAGTCGAGACTGGGGAGACCCAGTACTTC
CATRVETGETQYF
>TRBJ1-1|.|.|TRBV7-2
TGTGCCAGCACCGTTTCCCCCCCTAACACTGAAGCTTTCTTT
CASTVSPPNTEAFF
>TRBJ2-3|.|few|TRBV5-6
TGTGCCAGCAAGGAAAGGGGCGATACGCAGTATTTT
CASKERGDTQYF
>TRBJ1-5|.|.|TRBV6-1
TGTGCCAGCAGTGACGGGGGTCTCGATCAGCCCCAGCATTTT
CASSDGGLDQPQHF
>TRBJ2-3|.|.|TRBV15
TGTGCCACCAGCAGAGATGCGTATAGCGGTAGCACAGATACGCAGTATTTT
CATSRDAYSGSTDTQYF
>TRBJ1-5|.|.|TRBV2
TGTGCCAGCAGTGAAGAGGGACTGGTATATAGCAATCAGCCCCAGCATTTT
CASSEEGLVYSNQPQHF
>TRBJ2-1|TRBD2|.|TRBV7-3
TGTGCCAGCAGCGCTAGCGGGATCTACAATGAGCAGTTCTTC
CASSASGIYNEQFF
>TRBJ2-1|.|.|TRBV6-5
TGTGCCAGCAGTTACGCGGGGAACGTGGGCAATGAGCAGTTCTTC
CASSYAGNVGNEQFF
>TRBJ1-1|.|few|TRBV7-9
TGTGCCAGCAGCTTAGCGGGACCCTCAGCGGCTTTCTTT
CASSLAGPSAAFF
>TRBJ2-6|.|.|TRBV7-9
TGTGCCAGCAGGCGGGGCCCCCTTGACTCTGGGGCCAACGTCCTGACTTTC
CASRRGPLDSGANVLTF
>TRBJ1-6|TRBD1|few|TRBV7-2
TGTGCCAGCAGCTTAGCTCGGACAGGGACTAATTCACCCCTCCACTTT
CASSLARTGTNSPLHF
>TRBJ1-1|.|few|TRBV5-4
TGTGCCAGCAGCTTGGAGCCAGTACTGGGCACTGAAGCTTTCTTT
CASSLEPVLGTEAFF
>TRBJ2-7|.|few|TRBV7-9
TGTGCCAGCAGGGCCTCCGCCACGTACGAGCAGTACTTC
CASRASATYEQYF
>TRBJ1-4|.|few|TRBV7-9
TGTGCCAGCAGCTTTACCGGGGGTGGTGAAAAACTGTTTTTT
CASSFTGGGEKLFF
>TRBJ2-2|.|few|TRBV7-9
TGTGCCAGCAGCTTAAGTGGGACCTGGGAGCTGTTTTTT
CASSLSGTWELFF
>TRBJ2-7|TRBD1|.|TRBV29-1
TGCAGCATTAGACAGGGGTCCTACGAGCAGTACTTC
CSIRQGSYEQYF
>TRBJ1-2|.|.|TRBV3-1
TGTGCCAGCAGCCCAAACCCGGCAGCTGCAGGGACTACGGGCTACACCTTC
CASSPNPAAAGTTGYTF
>TRBJ1-1|.|.|TRBV4-2
TGTGCCAGCAGCCAAGAGAACCTAGCGGGCACTGAAGCTTTCTTT
CASSQENLAGTEAFF
>TRBJ2-5|.|few|TRBV5-4
TGTGCCAGCAGCCCACGGGAGTCTCAAGAGACCCAGTACTTC
CASSPRESQETQYF